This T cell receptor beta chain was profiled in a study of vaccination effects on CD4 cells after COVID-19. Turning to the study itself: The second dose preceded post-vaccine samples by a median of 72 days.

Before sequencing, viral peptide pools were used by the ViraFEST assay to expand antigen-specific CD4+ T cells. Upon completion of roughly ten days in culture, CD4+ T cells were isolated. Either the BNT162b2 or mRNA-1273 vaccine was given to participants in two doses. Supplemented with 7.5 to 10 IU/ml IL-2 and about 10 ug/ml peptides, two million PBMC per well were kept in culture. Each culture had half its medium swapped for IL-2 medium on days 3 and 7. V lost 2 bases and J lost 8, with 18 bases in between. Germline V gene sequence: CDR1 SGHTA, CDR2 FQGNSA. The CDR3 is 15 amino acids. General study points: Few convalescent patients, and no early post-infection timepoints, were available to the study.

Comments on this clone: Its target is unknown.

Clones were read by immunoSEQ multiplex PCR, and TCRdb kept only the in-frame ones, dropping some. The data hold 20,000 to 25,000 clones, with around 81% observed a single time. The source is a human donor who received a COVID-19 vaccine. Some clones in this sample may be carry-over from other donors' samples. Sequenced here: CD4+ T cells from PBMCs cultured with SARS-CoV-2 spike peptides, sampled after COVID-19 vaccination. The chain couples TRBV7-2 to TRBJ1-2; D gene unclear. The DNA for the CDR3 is TGTGCCAGCAGCTTAATCCAAGGGTCGCCTTACGGCTACACCTTC. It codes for CASSLIQGSPYGYTF.